The T cell receptor beta chain under discussion was sequenced for a study of T-cell memory formation after mild COVID-19. From 5'RACE with constant-segment primers came TCR alpha and TCR beta cDNA libraries that carried sample barcodes and UMIs. TCRdb independently ran MiXCR on the 5' RACE reads; one entry per CDR3 protein. The sample consists of some 250,000 distinct CDR3 sequences, roughly 9.4% of them appearing once. This clonotype was detected only a few times. The antigen is unknown. Findings and limits, study-wide: CD4+ contracting clones were found mainly in CM and EM, and CD8+ ones in EMRA.

V dropped 4 bases and J dropped 8 bases, with 13 bases sitting between them. The CDR3 totals 13 residues. Germline V CDR1 and CDR2: KGHDR, SFDVKD. The chain couples TRBV24-1 to TRBJ1-1; D not resolved. The clonotype was recovered from a man younger than 35 who had mild COVID-19 (a few samples of this study predate the infection). Cell type and time point are not known. Sequences were obtained from PBMCs or a T cell subset sorted from them (not recorded which). CDR3 residues: CATSDPTKAEAFF. DNA for the CDR3: TGTGCCACCAGTGACCCTACTAAGGCCGAAGCTTTCTTT.